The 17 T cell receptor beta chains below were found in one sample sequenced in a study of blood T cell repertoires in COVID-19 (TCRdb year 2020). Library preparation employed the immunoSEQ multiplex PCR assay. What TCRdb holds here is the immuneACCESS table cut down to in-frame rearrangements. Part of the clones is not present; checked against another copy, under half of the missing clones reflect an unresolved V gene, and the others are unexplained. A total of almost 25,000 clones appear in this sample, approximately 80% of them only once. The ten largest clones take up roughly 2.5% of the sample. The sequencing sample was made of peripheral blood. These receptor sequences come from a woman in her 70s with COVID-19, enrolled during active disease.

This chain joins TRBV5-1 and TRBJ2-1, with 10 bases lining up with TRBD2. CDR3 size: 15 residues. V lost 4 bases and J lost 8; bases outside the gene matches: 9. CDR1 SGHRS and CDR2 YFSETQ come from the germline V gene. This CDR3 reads CASSPPQRGGHEQFF. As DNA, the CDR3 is TGCGCCAGCAGCCCTCCACAGCGGGGGGGCCATGAGCAGTTCTTC.

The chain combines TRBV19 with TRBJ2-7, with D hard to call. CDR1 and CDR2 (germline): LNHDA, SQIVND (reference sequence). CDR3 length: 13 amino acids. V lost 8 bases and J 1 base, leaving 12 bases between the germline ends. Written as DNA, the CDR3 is TGTGCCAGTGCCCGAGAGGTGTCCTACGAGCAGTACTTC. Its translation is CASAREVSYEQYF.

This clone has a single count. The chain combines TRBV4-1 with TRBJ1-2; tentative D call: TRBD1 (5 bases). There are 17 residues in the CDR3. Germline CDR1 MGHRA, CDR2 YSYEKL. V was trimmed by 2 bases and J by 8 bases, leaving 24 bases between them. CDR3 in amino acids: CASSQLGRGPASAGYTF. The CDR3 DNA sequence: TGCGCCAGCAGCCAACTTGGGAGGGGTCCAGCCTCCGCGGGCTACACCTTC.

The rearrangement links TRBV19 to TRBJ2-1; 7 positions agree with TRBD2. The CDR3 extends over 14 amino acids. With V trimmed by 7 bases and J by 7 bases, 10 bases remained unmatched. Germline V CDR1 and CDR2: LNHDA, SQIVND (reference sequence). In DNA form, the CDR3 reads TGTGCCAGTATGGTGTTAGCGGGTGCAAATGAGCAGTTCTTC. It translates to CASMVLAGANEQFF.

This CDR3 is CAISGAGVNSPLHF. CDR3 DNA sequence: TGTGCCATCAGTGGTGCAGGGGTGAATTCACCCCTCCACTTT. The V gene is TRBV10-3, the J gene TRBJ1-6; TRBD1 might be the D (6 bases). Germline loops: CDR1 ENHRY, CDR2 SYGVKD. The CDR3 consists of 14 residues. Trimming left V 4 bases short and J 7 bases short, with 11 bases between.

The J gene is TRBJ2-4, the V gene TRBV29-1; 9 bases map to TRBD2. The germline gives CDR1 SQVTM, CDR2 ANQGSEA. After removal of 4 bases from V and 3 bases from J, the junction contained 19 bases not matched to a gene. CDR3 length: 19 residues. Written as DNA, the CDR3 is TGCAGCGTTGTGGTCGGGAAGGCGGGAGGGTCATGGGGCAAAAACATTCAGTACTTC. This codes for CSVVVGKAGGSWGKNIQYF. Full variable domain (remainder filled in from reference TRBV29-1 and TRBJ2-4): SAVISQKPSRDICQRGTSLTIQCQVDSQVTMMFWYRQQPGQSLTLIATANQGSEATYESGFVIDKFPISRPNLTFSTLTVSNMSPEDSSIYLCSVVVGKAGGSWGKNIQYFGAGTRLSVL.

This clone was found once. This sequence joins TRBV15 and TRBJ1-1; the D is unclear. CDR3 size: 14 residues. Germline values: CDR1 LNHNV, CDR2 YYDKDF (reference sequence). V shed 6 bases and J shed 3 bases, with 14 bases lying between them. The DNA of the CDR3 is TGTGCCACCAGGACTAGGGCCAAGGACACTGAAGCTTTCTTT. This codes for CATRTRAKDTEAFF.

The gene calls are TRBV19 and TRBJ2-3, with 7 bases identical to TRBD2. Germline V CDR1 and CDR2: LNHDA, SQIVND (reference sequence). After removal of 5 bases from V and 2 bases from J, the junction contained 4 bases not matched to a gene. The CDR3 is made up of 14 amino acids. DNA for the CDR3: TGTGCCAGTAGTCTCCAGCGGGACACAGATACGCAGTATTTT. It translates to CASSLQRDTDTQYF.

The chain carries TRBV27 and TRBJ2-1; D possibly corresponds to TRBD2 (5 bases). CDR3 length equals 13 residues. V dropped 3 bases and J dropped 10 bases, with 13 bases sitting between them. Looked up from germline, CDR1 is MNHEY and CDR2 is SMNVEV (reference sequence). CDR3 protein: CASSLARGEEQFF. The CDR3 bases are TGTGCCAGCAGTTTGGCTCGGGGAGAAGAGCAGTTCTTC.

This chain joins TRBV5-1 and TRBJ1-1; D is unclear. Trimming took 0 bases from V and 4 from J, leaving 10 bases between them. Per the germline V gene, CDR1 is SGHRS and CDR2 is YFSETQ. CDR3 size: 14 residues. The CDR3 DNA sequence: TGCGCCAGCAGCTTGGCCCGCGGTCGCACTGAAGCTTTCTTT. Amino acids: CASSLARGRTEAFF.

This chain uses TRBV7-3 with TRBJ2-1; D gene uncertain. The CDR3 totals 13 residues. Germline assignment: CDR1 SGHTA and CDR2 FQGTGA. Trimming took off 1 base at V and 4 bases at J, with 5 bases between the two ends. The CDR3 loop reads CASSLNRYNEQFF. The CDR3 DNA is TGTGCCAGCAGCTTAAACAGATACAATGAGCAGTTCTTC.

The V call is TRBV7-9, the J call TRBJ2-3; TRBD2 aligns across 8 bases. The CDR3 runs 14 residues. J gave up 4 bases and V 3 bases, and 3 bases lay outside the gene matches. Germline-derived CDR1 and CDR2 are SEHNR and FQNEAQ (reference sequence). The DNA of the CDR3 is TGTGCCAGCAGCTTGTGGCGGGAGGCAGATACGCAGTATTTT. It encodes CASSLWREADTQYF.

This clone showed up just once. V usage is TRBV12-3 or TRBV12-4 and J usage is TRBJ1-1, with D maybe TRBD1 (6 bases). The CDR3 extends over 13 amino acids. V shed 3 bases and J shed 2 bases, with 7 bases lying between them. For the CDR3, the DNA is TGTGCCAGCAGTTTGGGGGCCAACACTGAAGCTTTCTTT. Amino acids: CASSLGANTEAFF.

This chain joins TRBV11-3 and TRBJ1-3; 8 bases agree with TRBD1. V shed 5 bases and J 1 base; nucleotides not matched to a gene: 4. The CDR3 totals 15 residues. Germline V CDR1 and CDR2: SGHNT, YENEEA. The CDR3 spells CASSTGGFSGNTIYF. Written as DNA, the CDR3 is TGTGCCAGCAGCACAGGGGGTTTTTCTGGAAACACCATATATTTT. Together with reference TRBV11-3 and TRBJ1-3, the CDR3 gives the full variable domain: EAGVVQSPRYKIIEKKQPVAFWCNPISGHNTLYWYLQNLGQGPELLIRYENEEAVDDSQLPKDRFSAERLKGVDSTLKIQPAELGDSAVYLCASSTGGFSGNTIYFGEGSWLTVV.

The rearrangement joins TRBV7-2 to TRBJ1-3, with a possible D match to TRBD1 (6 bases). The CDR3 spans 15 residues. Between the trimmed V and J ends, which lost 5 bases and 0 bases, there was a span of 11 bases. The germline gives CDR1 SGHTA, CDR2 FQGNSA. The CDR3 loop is CASSTGYNSGNTIYF. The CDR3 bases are TGTGCCAGCAGCACAGGGTACAACTCTGGAAACACCATATATTTT.

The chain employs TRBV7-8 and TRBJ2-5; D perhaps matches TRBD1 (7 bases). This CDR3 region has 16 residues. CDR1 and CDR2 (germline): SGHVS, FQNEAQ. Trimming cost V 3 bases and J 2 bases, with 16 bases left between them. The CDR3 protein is CASSFLQGGSQETQYF. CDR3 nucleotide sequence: TGTGCCAGCAGCTTTCTCCAGGGGGGTTCGCAAGAGACCCAGTACTTC.

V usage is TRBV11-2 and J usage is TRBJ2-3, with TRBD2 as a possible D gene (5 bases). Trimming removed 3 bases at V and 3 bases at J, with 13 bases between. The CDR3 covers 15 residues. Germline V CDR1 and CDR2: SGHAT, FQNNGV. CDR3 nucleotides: TGTGCCAGCAGCTTCCGGGGTGGTAGTACAGATACGCAGTATTTT. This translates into CASSFRGGSTDTQYF.